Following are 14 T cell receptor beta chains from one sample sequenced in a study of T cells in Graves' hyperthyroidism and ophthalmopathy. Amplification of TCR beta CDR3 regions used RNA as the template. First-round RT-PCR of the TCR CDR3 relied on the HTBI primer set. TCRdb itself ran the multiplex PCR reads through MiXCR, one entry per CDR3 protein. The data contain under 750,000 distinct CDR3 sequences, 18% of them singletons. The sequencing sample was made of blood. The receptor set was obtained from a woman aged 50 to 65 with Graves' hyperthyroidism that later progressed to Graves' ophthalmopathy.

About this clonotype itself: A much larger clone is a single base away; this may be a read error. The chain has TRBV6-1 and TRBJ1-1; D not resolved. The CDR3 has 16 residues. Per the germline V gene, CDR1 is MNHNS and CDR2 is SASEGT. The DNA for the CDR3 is TGTGCCGCAAGTGACGGGCAGGTTGGATGGAACACTGGAGCTTTCTTT. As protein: CAASDGQVGWNTGAFF.

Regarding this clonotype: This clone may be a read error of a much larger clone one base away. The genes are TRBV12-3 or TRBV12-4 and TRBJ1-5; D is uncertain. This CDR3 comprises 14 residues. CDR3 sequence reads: CACSLVGQAGPQHF. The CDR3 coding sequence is TGTGCCTGCAGCTTAGTAGGTCAGGCGGGGCCCCAGCATTTT.

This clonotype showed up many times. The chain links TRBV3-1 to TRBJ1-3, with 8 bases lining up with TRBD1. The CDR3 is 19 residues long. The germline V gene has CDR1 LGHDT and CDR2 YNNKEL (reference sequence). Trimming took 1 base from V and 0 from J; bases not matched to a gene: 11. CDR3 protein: CASSQVGQGAASSGNTIYF. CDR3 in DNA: TGTGCCAGCAGCCAAGTTGGGCAGGGGGCCGCCTCCTCTGGAAACACCATATATTTT.

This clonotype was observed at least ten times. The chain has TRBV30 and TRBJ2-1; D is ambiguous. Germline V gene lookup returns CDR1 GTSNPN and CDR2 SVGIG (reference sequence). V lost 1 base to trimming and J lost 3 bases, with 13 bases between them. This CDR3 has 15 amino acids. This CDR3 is CAWSARSRNYNEQFF. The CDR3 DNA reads TGTGCCTGGAGTGCTAGGTCCCGCAACTACAATGAGCAGTTCTTC.

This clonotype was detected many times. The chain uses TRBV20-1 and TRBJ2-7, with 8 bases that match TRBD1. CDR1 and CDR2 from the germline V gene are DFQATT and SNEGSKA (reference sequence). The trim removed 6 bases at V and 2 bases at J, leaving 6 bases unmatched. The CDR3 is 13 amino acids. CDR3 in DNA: TGCAGTGCACTCTCAGGGGGCCCCTACGAGCAGTACTTC. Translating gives CSALSGGPYEQYF.

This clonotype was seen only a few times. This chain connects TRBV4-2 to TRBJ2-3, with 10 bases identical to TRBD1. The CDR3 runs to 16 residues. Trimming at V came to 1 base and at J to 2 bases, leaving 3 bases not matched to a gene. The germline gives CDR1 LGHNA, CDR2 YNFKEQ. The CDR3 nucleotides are TGTGCCAGCAGCCAAGTTGGGACAGGGGCCACAGATACGCAGTATTTT. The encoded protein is CASSQVGTGATDTQYF.

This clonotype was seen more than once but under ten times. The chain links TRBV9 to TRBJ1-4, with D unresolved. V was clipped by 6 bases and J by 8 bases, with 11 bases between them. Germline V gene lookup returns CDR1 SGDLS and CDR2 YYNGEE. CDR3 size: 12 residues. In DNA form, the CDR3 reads TGTGCCAGCAATGCTCGCTGGGAAAAACTGTTTTTT. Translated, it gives CASNARWEKLFF.

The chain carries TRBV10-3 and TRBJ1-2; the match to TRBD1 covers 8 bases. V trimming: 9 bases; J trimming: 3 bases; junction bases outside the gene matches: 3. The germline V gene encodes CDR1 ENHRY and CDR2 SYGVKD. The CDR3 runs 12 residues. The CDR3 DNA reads TGTGCCATTGGACAGGGTGACTATGGCTACACCTTC. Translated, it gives CAIGQGDYGYTF.

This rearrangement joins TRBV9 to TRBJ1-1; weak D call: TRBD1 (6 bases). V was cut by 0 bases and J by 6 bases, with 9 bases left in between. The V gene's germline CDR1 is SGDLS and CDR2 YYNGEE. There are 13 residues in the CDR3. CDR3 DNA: TGTGCCAGCAGCGTAGAACAGGGCTCTGAAGCTTTCTTT. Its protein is CASSVEQGSEAFF.

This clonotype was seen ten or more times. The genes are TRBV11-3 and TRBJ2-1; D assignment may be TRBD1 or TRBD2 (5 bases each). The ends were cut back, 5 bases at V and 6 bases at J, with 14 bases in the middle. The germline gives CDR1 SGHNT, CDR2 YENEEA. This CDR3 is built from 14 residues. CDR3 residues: CASSPGPRGNEQFF. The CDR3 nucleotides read TGTGCCAGCAGCCCGGGGCCCCGGGGCAATGAGCAGTTCTTC.

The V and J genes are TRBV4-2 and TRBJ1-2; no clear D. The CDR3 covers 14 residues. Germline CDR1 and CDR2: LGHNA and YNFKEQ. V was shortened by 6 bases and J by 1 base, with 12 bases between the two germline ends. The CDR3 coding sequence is TGTGCCAGCAGGCCAGAAGTTTTTAACTATGGCTACACCTTC. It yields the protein CASRPEVFNYGYTF.

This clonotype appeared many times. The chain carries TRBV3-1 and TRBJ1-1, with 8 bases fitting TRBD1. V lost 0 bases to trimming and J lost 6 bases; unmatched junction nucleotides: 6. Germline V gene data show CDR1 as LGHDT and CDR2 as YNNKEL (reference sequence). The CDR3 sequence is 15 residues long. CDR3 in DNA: TGTGCCAGCAGCCAAGATCCGACAGGGGTCCCTGAAGCTTTCTTT. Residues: CASSQDPTGVPEAFF.

The CDR3 protein is CASSFQGLPDTQYF. CDR3 in DNA: TGTGCCAGCAGCTTCCAGGGGCTCCCAGATACGCAGTATTTT. The rearrangement uses TRBV7-8 and TRBJ2-3, with D perhaps matching TRBD1 (6 bases). The CDR3 length is 14 residues. V was cut by 3 bases and J by 4 bases, with 11 bases left in between. CDR1 and CDR2 from the germline V gene are SGHVS and FQNEAQ.

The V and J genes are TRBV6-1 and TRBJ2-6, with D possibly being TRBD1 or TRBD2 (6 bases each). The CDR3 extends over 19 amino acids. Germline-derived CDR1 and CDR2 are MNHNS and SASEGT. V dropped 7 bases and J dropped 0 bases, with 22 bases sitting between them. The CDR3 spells CASKSPEGHRSSGANVLTF. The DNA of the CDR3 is TGTGCCAGCAAATCCCCGGAGGGACACAGGTCCTCTGGGGCCAACGTCCTGACTTTC.